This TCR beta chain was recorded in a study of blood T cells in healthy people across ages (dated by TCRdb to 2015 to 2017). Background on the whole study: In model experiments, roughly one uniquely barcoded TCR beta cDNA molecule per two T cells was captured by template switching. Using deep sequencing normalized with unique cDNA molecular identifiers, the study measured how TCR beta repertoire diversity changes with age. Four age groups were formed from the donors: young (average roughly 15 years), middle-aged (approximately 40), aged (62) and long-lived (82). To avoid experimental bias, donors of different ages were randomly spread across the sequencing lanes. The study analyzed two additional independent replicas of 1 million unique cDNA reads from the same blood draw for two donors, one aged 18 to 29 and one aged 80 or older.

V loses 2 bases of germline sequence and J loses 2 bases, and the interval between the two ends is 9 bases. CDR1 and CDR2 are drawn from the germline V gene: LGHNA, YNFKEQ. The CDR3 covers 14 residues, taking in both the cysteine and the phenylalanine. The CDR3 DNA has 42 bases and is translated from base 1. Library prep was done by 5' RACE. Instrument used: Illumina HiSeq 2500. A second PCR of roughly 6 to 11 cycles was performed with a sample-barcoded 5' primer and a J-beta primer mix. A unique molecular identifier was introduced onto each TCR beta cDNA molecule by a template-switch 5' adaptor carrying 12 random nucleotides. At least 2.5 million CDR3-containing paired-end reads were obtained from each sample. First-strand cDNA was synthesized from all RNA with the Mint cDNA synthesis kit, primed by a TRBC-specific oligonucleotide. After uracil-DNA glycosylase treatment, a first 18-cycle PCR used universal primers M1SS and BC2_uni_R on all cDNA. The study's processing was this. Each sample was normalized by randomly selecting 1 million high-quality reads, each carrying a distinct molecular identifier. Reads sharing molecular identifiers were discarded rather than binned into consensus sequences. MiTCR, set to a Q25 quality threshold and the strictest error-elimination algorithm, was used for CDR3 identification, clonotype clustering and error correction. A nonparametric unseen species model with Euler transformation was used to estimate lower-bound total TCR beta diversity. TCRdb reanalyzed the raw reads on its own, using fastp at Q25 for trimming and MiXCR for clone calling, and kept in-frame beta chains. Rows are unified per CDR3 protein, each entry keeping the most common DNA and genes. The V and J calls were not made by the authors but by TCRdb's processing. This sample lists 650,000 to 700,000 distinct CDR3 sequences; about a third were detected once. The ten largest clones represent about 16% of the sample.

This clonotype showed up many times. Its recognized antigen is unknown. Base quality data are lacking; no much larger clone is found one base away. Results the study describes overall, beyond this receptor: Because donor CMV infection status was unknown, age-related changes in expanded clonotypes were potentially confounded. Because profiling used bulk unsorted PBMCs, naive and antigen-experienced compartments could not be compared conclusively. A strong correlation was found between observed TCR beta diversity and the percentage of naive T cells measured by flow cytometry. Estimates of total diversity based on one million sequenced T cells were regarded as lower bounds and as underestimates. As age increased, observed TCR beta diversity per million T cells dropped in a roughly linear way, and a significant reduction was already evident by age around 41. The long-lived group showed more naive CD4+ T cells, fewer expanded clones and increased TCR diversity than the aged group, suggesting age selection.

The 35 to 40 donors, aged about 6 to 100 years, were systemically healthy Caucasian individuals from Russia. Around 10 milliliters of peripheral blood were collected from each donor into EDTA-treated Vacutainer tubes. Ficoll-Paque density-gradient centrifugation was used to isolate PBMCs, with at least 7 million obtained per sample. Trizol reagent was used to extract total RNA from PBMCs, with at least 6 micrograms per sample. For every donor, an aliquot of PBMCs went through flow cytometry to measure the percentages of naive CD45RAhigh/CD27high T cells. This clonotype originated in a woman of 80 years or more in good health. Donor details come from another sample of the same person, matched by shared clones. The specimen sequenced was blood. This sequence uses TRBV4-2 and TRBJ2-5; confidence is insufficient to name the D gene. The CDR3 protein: CASSQTTFQETQYF. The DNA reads TGTGCCAGCAGCCAAACAACATTTCAAGAGACCCAGTACTTC.